This TCR beta chain was retrieved from a study of T cell repertoires and HLA-DP antigens (dated by TCRdb to the late 2010s). About the study as a whole: The study used an in vitro model of CD4+ T cell alloreactivity against allogeneic HLA-DP presented by transduced HeLa cells. Compared with self, one alloantigen differed at one amino acid in the peptide-binding groove and the other differed at ten, modelling structurally similar versus dissimilar alloantigens. Of the three donors, two were male and one was female, and their ages ranged from the 18-to-29 age band up to the 60-to-69 age band. An average DNA input of roughly 240 ng was used for sorted CD137+CD4+ samples, compared with roughly 1,200 ng for pre-culture CD4+ samples.

The germline V gene encodes CDR1 LGHNA and CDR2 YSLEER. Clipping removes 3 bases from V and 1 base from J, with 8 as the unmatched junction base count. The CDR3 measures 19 amino acids from cysteine to phenylalanine. The entry retains the CDR3 DNA only, 57 bases that are in frame from base 1. The immunoSEQ multiplex PCR, with forward primers for 54 TRBV segments and reverse primers for 13 TRBJ segments, was used to amplify TCRB CDR3 regions. Pre-culture CD4+ samples were sequenced at deep resolution, targeting under 250,000 T cell genomes. Amplicons were sequenced on an Illumina HiSeq System, producing 87 bp reads covering the CDR3. The paper's processing steps were these. Correction for PCR and sequencing errors was applied to reads, and CDR3 regions were defined through alignment to IMGT reference sequences. Template and unique rearrangement counts were estimated using synthetic template pools. Clonality was calculated as 1 minus Pielou's evenness. The Daley-Smith estimator was used to estimate richness. Morisita's index served as the measure of repertoire overlap. A clone counted as low-abundance if it appeared in cultured samples but went undetected in the pre-culture repertoire of the same donor. The clones in this table, taken by TCRdb from immuneACCESS, are in-frame only. Not every clone is retained; where verified, under half of the shortfall comes from an unresolved V gene, and the cause of the rest is unknown. That table is the source of V, J and clone size, and D and trimming were worked out from the DNA. Within this sample are about 73,000 clones, with about four fifths of them counted one time only. Roughly 1.6% of the sample comes from the top ten.

The study at large found these results: The naive and memory CD4+ repertoires were not analysed as separate populations. Clonality of sorted CD137+ cells was similar against both alloantigens (around 0.37) and much higher than in pre-culture samples (about 0.04). Clones undetected before culture had an average cumulative frequency of about 34% against one allele and 45% to 65% against the other. The study was limited by having only a few donors, by relying on a non-physiological HeLa antigen-presenting system, and by using total CD4+ responder cells.

Untouched CD4+ T cells were isolated from Ficoll-separated PBMC by magnetic bead negative selection, reaching an average purity of around 98%. Untouched CD4+ T cells were isolated with magnetic beads from Ficoll-separated PBMC, and a purity of 95% to 98% was reached with negligible CD8+ contamination. Peripheral blood mononuclear cells were supplied by the buffy coats of a few healthy blood donors, who served as the study donors. All three donors were CMV seronegative. The DNeasy Blood & Tissue Kit was used to extract genomic DNA. For each subject, genomic DNA from sorted CD137+CD4+ cells and from pre-culture CD4+ baseline samples underwent TCRB sequencing. Turning to this clone: Its antigen specificity is not known. Base qualities are not recorded, but no much larger clone differs from it by a single base.

The V and J segments used are TRBV4-3 and TRBJ2-2; TRBD2 matches 13 bases in the middle. The sample comprised CD4+ T cells from PBMCs. The clonotype originates from a man aged 60-69 years in good health and CMV-seronegative. The bases read TGCGCCAGCAGCCAGTTGGGACTAGCGGGAAGCGGGAACACCGGGGAGCTGTTTTTT. Translated, this gives CASSQLGLAGSGNTGELFF.